Sequencing of this T cell receptor (beta chain) was carried out in a study of blood T cell repertoires in COVID-19. Study-wide background: Acute-phase and convalescent COVID-19 samples originated in the United States, Italy and Spain.

This clone was counted ten times or more. How the authors handled the data: Counts of nucleated cells, estimated from reference gene primer amplification, were obtained. This table comes from immunoSEQ multiplex PCR, and its TCRdb copy is limited to in-frame clones, with some not included. For V, J and clone size, that table is used; D and trimming come from the DNA. The repertoire holds approximately 260,000 clones, about 80% seen once, with about 9.5% in the top ten. Germline V lookup: CDR1 MNHEY, CDR2 SMNVEV (reference sequence). Unmatched junction bases numbered 18, after V lost 4 bases and J lost 1 base. The CDR3 consists of 19 residues.

Sequencing input: peripheral blood. This TCR was sampled from a woman older than 75 with acute or convalescent COVID-19. This chain joins TRBV27 and TRBJ1-2; 7 nucleotides agree with TRBD1. The CDR3 sequence: CASSSHTFSRDSNNYGYTF. The CDR3 nucleotides are TGTGCCAGCAGTTCCCACACCTTCTCCCGGGACAGCAATAACTATGGCTACACCTTC.